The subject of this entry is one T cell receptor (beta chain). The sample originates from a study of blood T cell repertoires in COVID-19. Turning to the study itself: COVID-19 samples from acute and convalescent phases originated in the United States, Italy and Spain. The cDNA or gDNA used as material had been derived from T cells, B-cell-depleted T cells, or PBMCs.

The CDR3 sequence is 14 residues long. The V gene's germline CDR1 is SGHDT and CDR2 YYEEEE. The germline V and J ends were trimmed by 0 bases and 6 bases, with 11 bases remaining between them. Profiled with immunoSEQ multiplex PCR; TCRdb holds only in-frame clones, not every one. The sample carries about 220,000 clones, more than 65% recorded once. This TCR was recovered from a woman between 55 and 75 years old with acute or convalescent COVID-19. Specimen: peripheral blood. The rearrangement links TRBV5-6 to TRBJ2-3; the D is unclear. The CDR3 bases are TGTGCCAGCAGCTTGGGGCAGGTGGTGGATACGCAGTATTTT. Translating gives CASSLGQVVDTQYF.